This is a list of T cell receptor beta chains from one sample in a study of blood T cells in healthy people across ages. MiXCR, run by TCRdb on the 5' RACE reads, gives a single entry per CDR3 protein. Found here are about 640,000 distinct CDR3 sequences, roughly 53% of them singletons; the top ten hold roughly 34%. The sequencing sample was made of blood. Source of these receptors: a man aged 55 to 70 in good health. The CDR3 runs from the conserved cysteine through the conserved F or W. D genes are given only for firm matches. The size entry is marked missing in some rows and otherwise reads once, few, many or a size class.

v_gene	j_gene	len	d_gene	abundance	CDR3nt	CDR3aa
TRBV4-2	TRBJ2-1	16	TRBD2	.	TGTGCCAGCAGCCCTCACTTTGCGGGAGGAGGTGATGAGCAGTTCTTC	CASSPHFAGGGDEQFF
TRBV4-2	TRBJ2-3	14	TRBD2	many	TGTGCCAGCAGCCGCGGGGGAACCACAGATACGCAGTATTTT	CASSRGGTTDTQYF
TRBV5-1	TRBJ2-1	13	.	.	TGCGCCAGCAGCTTACAGGGCACGGATGAGCAGTTCTTC	CASSLQGTDEQFF
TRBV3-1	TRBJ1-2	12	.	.	TGTGCCAGCGCAGGATCTAACTATGGCTACACCTTC	CASAGSNYGYTF
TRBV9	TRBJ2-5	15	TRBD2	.	TGTGCCAGCAGCCCGGGGACTAGCGGGAAAGAGACCCAGTACTTC	CASSPGTSGKETQYF
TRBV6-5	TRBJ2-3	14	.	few	TGTGCCAGCAGCCTCACTTGGGGTATAGATACGCAGTATTTT	CASSLTWGIDTQYF
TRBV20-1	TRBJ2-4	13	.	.	TGCAGTGCCGTAGCAGGGGGGAGAAACATTCAGTACTTC	CSAVAGGRNIQYF
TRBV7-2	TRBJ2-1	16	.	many	TGTGCCAGCAGCTCCCTGAAGCGGGTTACCTACAATGAGCAGTTCTTC	CASSSLKRVTYNEQFF
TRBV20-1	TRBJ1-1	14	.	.	TGCAGTGCTGCTCAAGCCCAAATGAACACTGAAGCTTTCTTT	CSAAQAQMNTEAFF
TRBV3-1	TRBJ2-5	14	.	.	TGTGCCAGCAGCCAAGATTGGGAGGTAGCGACCCAGTACTTC	CASSQDWEVATQYF
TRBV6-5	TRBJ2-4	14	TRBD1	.	TGTGCCAGCAGACCACAGGGGGCCCGGAACATTCAGTACTTC	CASRPQGARNIQYF
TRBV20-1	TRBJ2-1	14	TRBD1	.	TGCAGTGCTAGGCGGGACAGGGACTACAATGAGCAGTTCTTC	CSARRDRDYNEQFF
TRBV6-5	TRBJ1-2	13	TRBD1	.	TGTGCCAGCAGTGACCAGGGGGCGCGGGGCTACACCTTC	CASSDQGARGYTF
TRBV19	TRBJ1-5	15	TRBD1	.	TGTGCCACCTCCGGGGGACAGGCTAGCAATCAGCCCCAGCATTTT	CATSGGQASNQPQHF
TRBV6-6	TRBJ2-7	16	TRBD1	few	TGTGCCAGCAGTTACGGGGGACAGGGGTCTAGCTACGAGCAGTACTTC	CASSYGGQGSSYEQYF
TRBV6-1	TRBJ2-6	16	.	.	TGTGCCAGCAGTGTCAGCAGGGTTGCTGGGACCAACGTCCTGACTTTC	CASSVSRVAGTNVLTF
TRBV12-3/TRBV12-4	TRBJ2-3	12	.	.	TGTGCCAGCAGATGGCTAGTGGATACGCAGTATTTT	CASRWLVDTQYF
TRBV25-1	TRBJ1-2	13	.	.	TGTGCCAGCAGTGAGACGGTAGTACATGGCTACACCTTC	CASSETVVHGYTF
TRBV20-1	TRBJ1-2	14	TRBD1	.	TGCAGTGCTAGAGTGCGCAGGGGGCTGGATGGCTACACCTTC	CSARVRRGLDGYTF
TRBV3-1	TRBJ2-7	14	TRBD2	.	TGTGCCAGCAGCTACTCCGCGGGGGGCCGCGAGCAGTACTTC	CASSYSAGGREQYF
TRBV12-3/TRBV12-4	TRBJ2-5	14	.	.	TGTGCCAGCAGACCCGACCTGGGAGGAGAGACCCAGTACTTC	CASRPDLGGETQYF
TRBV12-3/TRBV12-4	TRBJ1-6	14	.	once	TGTGCCAGCAGTATGACAGAGAATAATTCACCCCTCCACTTT	CASSMTENNSPLHF
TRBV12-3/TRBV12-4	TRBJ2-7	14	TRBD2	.	TGTGCCAGCAGTTCCCTGACTAGCGGCTACGAGCAGTACTTC	CASSSLTSGYEQYF
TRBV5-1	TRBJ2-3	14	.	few	TGCGCCAGCAGCCCAGACAGGATGGCAGATACGCAGTATTTT	CASSPDRMADTQYF
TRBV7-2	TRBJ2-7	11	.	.	TGTGCCAGCAGCTACAGATACGAGCAGTACTTC	CASSYRYEQYF
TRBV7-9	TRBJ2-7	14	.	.	TGTGCCAGCAGCAGCGGACGGCTCTCCTACGAGCAGTACTTC	CASSSGRLSYEQYF
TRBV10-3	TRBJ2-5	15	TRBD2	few	TGTGCCATCAGCCCTAGCGGGGGCCGCCTAGGGACCCAGTACTTC	CAISPSGGRLGTQYF
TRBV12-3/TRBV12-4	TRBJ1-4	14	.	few	TGTGCCAGCAGTTCCACAGGGAGGGATGAAAAACTGTTTTTT	CASSSTGRDEKLFF
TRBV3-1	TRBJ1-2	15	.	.	TGTGCCAGCAGCCAAGATCCCGACAGGCTTTATGGCTACACCTTC	CASSQDPDRLYGYTF
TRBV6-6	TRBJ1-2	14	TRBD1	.	TGTGCCAGCAGTCTGGCGACAGGGGGTTTTGGCTACACCTTC	CASSLATGGFGYTF
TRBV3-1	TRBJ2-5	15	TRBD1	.	TGTGCCAGCAGCCCTGACAGGGGGCGGTGGGAGACCCAGTACTTC	CASSPDRGRWETQYF
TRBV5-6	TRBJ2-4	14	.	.	TGTGCCAGCAGCTCAGACCTTTTGTCGGACATTCAGTACTTC	CASSSDLLSDIQYF
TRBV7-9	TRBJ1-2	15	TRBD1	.	TGTGCCAGCAGCCCGACAGGGCTCCAGGGCTATGGCTACACCTTC	CASSPTGLQGYGYTF